This is a list of T cell receptor beta chains from one sample in a study of cytomegalovirus exposure and HLA in healthy donors. Generated by immunoSEQ multiplex PCR, the TCRdb table keeps only in-frame clones and is missing some. The data contain around 220,000 clones, over 75% of them seen just once; the ten biggest clones take up under 0.25%. The sample taken for sequencing was PBMCs. Receptors originate from a girl between 2 and 10 years old in good health and CMV-seronegative. Both conserved end residues are part of each CDR3. D genes are given only for firm matches. Where a row states a size, it is once, few, many or the class of an expanded clone; other rows omit it.

d_gene	abundance	v_gene	j_gene	CDR3nt	CDR3aa
-	once	TRBV5-4	TRBJ2-6	TGTGCCAGCAGTTTGGACGGAAGACACTCTGGGGCCAACGTCCTGACTTTC	CASSLDGRHSGANVLTF
-	many	TRBV6-1	TRBJ2-3	TGTGCCAGCACCGAACCGCCAGTTAGCACAGATACGCAGTATTTT	CASTEPPVSTDTQYF
-	-	TRBV28	TRBJ1-1	TGTGCCAGCAGTTTAATTCGACAGAACACTGAAGCTTTCTTT	CASSLIRQNTEAFF
TRBD1	-	TRBV19	TRBJ2-3	TGTGCCAGTAGTGCCGACAGGGGGGTAGATACGCAGTATTTT	CASSADRGVDTQYF
TRBD1	-	TRBV18	TRBJ2-5	TGTGCCAGCTCGAACCGGGACAGGACCCAAGAGACCCAGTACTTC	CASSNRDRTQETQYF
-	once	TRBV11-2	TRBJ2-7	TGTGCCAGCAGCCAGTTGCGGGGCGAGCAGTACTTC	CASSQLRGEQYF
-	-	TRBV6-1	TRBJ2-1	TGTGCCAGCAGTGAAGTCAGGGCTTCTTACAATGAGCAGTTCTTC	CASSEVRASYNEQFF
TRBD1	-	TRBV4-1	TRBJ1-1	TGCGCCAGCAGCCAGCCGGGACAGGGGGCGCGGGCTTTCTTT	CASSQPGQGARAFF
TRBD1	few	TRBV20-1	TRBJ2-1	TGCAGTGCTTCGGACAGGGAGCAGTTCTTC	CSASDREQFF
-	-	TRBV7-2	TRBJ1-2	TGTGCCAGCACCCACCCCGGCTATGGCTACACCTTC	CASTHPGYGYTF
-	-	TRBV1	TRBJ2-1	TGCACCAGCAGCCAAGAGGGACTAGCCTACAATGAGCAGTTCTTC	CTSSQEGLAYNEQFF
TRBD1	-	TRBV7-9	TRBJ1-5	TGTGCCAGCAGCTTAGGACAGGGGCAGCCCCAGCATTTT	CASSLGQGQPQHF
TRBD2	few	TRBV6-6	TRBJ2-2	TGTGCCAGCAGTAGTACTAGCGGGTCCACCGGGGAGCTGTTTTTT	CASSSTSGSTGELFF
TRBD2	-	TRBV25-1	TRBJ2-3	TGTGCCAGCAGTGAAACTAGCGGGAGCACAGATACGCAGTATTTT	CASSETSGSTDTQYF